Shown below are 25 T cell receptor beta chains from a single sample sequenced in a study of regulatory T cells in long-lasting Graves disease. Time point noted: newly diagnosed GD, antithyroid drugs for less than 3 months. RNA from PBMCs was the source of the TCR library. To make TCR beta libraries, researchers used iRepertoire HTBI primers and Arm-PCR of CDR3 regions. MiXCR, run by TCRdb on the multiplex PCR reads, gives a single entry per CDR3 protein. The table has some 560,000 distinct CDR3 sequences, about 15% seen once. The same sample was also used in a study of T cells in Graves' hyperthyroidism and ophthalmopathy.

The source was peripheral blood mononuclear cells (PBMCs), collected at new diagnosis, from a patient treated with antithyroid drugs. Source of these receptors: a woman aged 35-65 years with Graves disease.

This clonotype was recorded many times. The chain uses TRBV24-1 and TRBJ1-1; D unresolved. Germline V gives CDR1 KGHDR, CDR2 SFDVKD. Trimming shortened V by 4 bases and J by 0 bases, and 20 bases separated the two germline ends. The CDR3 length is 18 residues. The CDR3 sequence: CATSDPRRSQSMNTEAFF. The CDR3 DNA follows: TGTGCCACCAGTGACCCCAGACGCTCACAAAGCATGAACACTGAAGCTTTCTTT.

This clonotype was found a few times. V is TRBV11-2 and J is TRBJ1-1, with unresolved D. Per the germline V gene, CDR1 is SGHAT and CDR2 is FQNNGV. This CDR3 has 14 residues. V was cut by 5 bases and J by 4 bases, with 14 bases left in between. As DNA, the CDR3 is TGTGCCAGCAGCCCTCGGCGGGTGGTCACTGAAGCTTTCTTT. It codes for CASSPRRVVTEAFF. Variable domain in full (rest from reference TRBV11-2 and TRBJ1-1): EAGVAQSPRYKIIEKRQSVAFWCNPISGHATLYWYQQILGQGPKLLIQFQNNGVVDDSQLPKDRFSAERLKGVDSTLKIQPAKLEDSAVYLCASSPRRVVTEAFFGQGTRLTVV.

Details on this clonotype: A far bigger clonotype differs at one base, so this is likely a read error. The chain combines TRBV11-3 with TRBJ1-4, with a weak D call TRBD1 (5 bases). The germline V gene has CDR1 SGHNT and CDR2 YENEEA. This CDR3 region has 17 residues. CDR3 region: CASSLRRGEGTNVKLFF. The CDR3 coding sequence is TGTGCCAGCAGCTTAAGGCGAGGGGAAGGGACTAATGTAAAACTGTTTTTT.

A remark on this clonotype: A read error may be the cause here, since a much bigger clone is one base away. V usage is TRBV3-1 and J usage is TRBJ2-1; D not resolved. This CDR3 spans 15 amino acids. Deletions cut 5 bases from V and 6 bases from J, with 17 bases between. From germline, CDR1 is LGHDT and CDR2 YNNKEL (reference sequence). CDR3 region: CASSKEHGPSNEQFF. CDR3 sequence (DNA): TGTGCCAGCAGCAAGGAGCACGGACCCAGCAATGAGCAGTTCTTC.

In this sample, this clonotype turned up many times. The chain couples TRBV20-1 to TRBJ2-5, with 12 bases aligning to TRBD1. CDR1 is DFQATT and CDR2 is SNEGSKA in the germline V gene (reference sequence). This CDR3 has 18 residues. V dropped 2 bases and J dropped 5; count of bases not matched to a gene: 15. The CDR3 DNA follows: TGCAGTGCTAGATACCTCCCTGGGACAGGGGGCGCCGGGGAGACCCAGTACTTC. This encodes CSARYLPGTGGAGETQYF.

The chain carries TRBV28 and TRBJ2-1; TRBD2 matches at 8 bases. After removal of 7 bases from V and 3 bases from J, the junction contained 5 bases not matched to a gene. CDR3 length: 14 residues. Per germline, CDR1 MDHEN and CDR2 SYDVKM. Here the CDR3 reads CASIGGTSYNEQFF. Here the CDR3 DNA reads TGTGCCAGCATCGGTGGGACTAGCTACAATGAGCAGTTCTTC. Supplemented by reference TRBV28 and TRBJ2-1, the full variable domain reads DVKVTQSSRYLVKRTGEKVFLECVQDMDHENMFWYRQDPGLGLRLIYFSYDVKMKEKGDIPEGYSVSREKKERFSLILESASTNQTSMYLCASIGGTSYNEQFFGPGTRLTVL.

Of note for this clonotype: A much larger clone sits a single nucleotide away, making a read error possible. CDR3 in DNA: TGTGCCAGCAGAAAGGAAGGGGGGAATGGCTACGCCTTC. This translates into CASRKEGGNGYAF. The chain is built from TRBV2 and TRBJ1-2; possible D gene TRBD1, 6 bases. Germline assignment: CDR1 SNHLY and CDR2 FYNNEI. The CDR3 extends over 13 amino acids.

This clonotype was counted at least ten times. The chain links TRBV7-9 to TRBJ2-7, with 7 nucleotides matching TRBD2. In germline, CDR1 is SEHNR, CDR2 FQNEAQ (reference sequence). CDR3 length equals 13 residues. The J segment lost 6 bases and the V segment lost 1 base, leaving 3 bases of the junction unmatched. The CDR3 spells CASSLEGGSEQYF. CDR3 bases: TGTGCCAGCAGCTTAGAGGGAGGGTCCGAGCAGTACTTC.

This clonotype has ten or more counts. The CDR3 reads CASSIGTTSNNEQFF. The CDR3 DNA reads TGTGCCAGCAGCATCGGGACTACCTCTAACAATGAGCAGTTCTTC. The rearrangement joins TRBV11-2 to TRBJ2-1; 7 bases align to TRBD2. The CDR3 loop spans 15 amino acids. Per the germline V gene, CDR1 is SGHAT and CDR2 is FQNNGV. J was trimmed by 5 bases and V by 5 bases; bases with no gene match: 9.

This clonotype was detected many times. The gene calls are TRBV12-3 or TRBV12-4 and TRBJ2-3; TRBD2 aligns across 14 bases. The CDR3 consists of 16 residues. V lost 9 bases and J lost 2; bases outside the gene matches: 7. CDR3 DNA sequence: TGTGCCAGTCTGTCGGGACTAGCGGGGGTCACAGATACGCAGTATTTT. Translated, it gives CASLSGLAGVTDTQYF.

The CDR3 bases are TGTGCCAGCAGCTTAGCCCCAGCCATCTATAGCAATCAGCCCCAGCATTTT. It translates to CASSLAPAIYSNQPQHF. V and J are TRBV7-2 and TRBJ1-5, with unresolved D. Between the trimmed V and J ends, which lost 0 bases and 0 bases, there was a span of 12 bases. The CDR3 runs to 17 residues. Germline V lookup: CDR1 SGHTA, CDR2 FQGNSA.

This clonotype was found many times. This rearrangement joins TRBV18 to TRBJ2-7, with 10 bases fitting TRBD1. V lost 3 bases, J lost 6 bases, and 11 bases stayed unmatched. Germline V gene sequence: CDR1 KGHSH, CDR2 LQKENI. The CDR3 consists of 16 residues. CDR3 residues: CASSPDTGQGTAEQYF. CDR3 bases: TGTGCCAGCTCACCCGACACGGGACAGGGGACCGCCGAGCAGTACTTC.

This clonotype was counted only a few times. The gene calls are TRBV18 and TRBJ1-5; 12 bases line up with TRBD1. Unmatched junction bases numbered 9, after V lost 5 bases and J lost 7 bases. Germline CDR1 and CDR2: KGHSH and LQKENI. The CDR3 runs to 16 residues. CDR3 loop: CASSTGTGGSLQPQHF. DNA for the CDR3: TGTGCCAGCTCAACCGGGACAGGGGGCTCGCTGCAGCCCCAGCATTTT.

Many counts were recorded for this clonotype. The rearrangement links TRBV3-1 to TRBJ2-4; possible D gene TRBD2, 7 bases. The length of the CDR3 is 13 residues. Germline V gene data show CDR1 as LGHDT and CDR2 as YNNKEL (reference sequence). V lost 1 base to trimming and J lost 12 bases, with 13 bases between them. For the CDR3, the DNA is TGTGCCAGCAGCCAAGTACGCGGGGGCCCTCAGTACTTC. Its translation: CASSQVRGGPQYF.

The rearrangement uses TRBV7-2 and TRBJ2-3; 14 positions agree with TRBD2. The CDR3 runs to 17 residues. Germline CDR1 and CDR2: SGHTA and FQGNSA. With 3 bases clipped from V and 6 bases from J, the junction kept 8 bases outside the gene matches. The CDR3 DNA reads TGTGCCAGCAGCTTCACCGGGACTAGCGGGGGTTCCGATACGCAGTATTTT. Its protein product is CASSFTGTSGGSDTQYF.

Ten or more counts support this clonotype. The chain recombines TRBV2 with TRBJ1-4; D is undetermined. The CDR3 runs to 12 residues. Trimming stripped 10 bases from V and 7 bases from J, with 13 bases between. Germline lookup yields CDR1 SNHLY and CDR2 FYNNEI. CDR3 in amino acids: CAIPVGGEKLFF. DNA of the CDR3: TGTGCCATTCCAGTGGGAGGTGAAAAACTGTTTTTT.

This clonotype was recorded many times. J is TRBJ2-1 and V is TRBV2; 11 bases align to TRBD2. V was clipped by 6 bases and J by 1 base; unmatched bases: 8. The CDR3 is 17 residues long. CDR1 SNHLY and CDR2 FYNNEI come from the germline V gene. Here the CDR3 DNA reads TGTGCCAGCAGGGAATATAGCGGGGGGGTGTCCTACAATGAGCAGTTCTTC. Amino acid sequence: CASREYSGGVSYNEQFF.

The chain is built from TRBV12-3 or TRBV12-4 and TRBJ2-5, with TRBD1 identical over 8 bases. Germline trimming cut 10 bases from V and 2 bases from J; bases unmatched to any gene: 12. This CDR3 contains 15 residues. CDR3 sequence (DNA): TGTGCCAACAACACCGGACAGGGTGATCAAGAGACCCAGTACTTC. This codes for CANNTGQGDQETQYF.

V is TRBV27 and J is TRBJ1-6, with D maybe TRBD1 (6 bases). This CDR3 has 18 residues. CDR1 is MNHEY, CDR2 SMNVEV, per germline (reference sequence). V lost 5 bases and J lost 1, with 18 bases in between. CDR3 residues: CASSHPEQGSSYNSPLHF. CDR3 nucleotide sequence: TGTGCCAGCAGTCATCCTGAACAGGGTTCGTCCTATAATTCACCCCTCCACTTT.

In its sample, this clonotype was seen many times. This chain connects TRBV12-3 or TRBV12-4 to TRBJ1-3; D may be TRBD1 (6 bases). This CDR3 contains 15 residues. Trimming took 5 bases from V and 0 from J, leaving 11 bases between them. CDR3 sequence: CASSNRDNSGNTIYF. The CDR3 nucleotides are TGTGCCAGCAGTAACCGGGACAACTCTGGAAACACCATATATTTT.

This clonotype was detected ten times or more. Here the CDR3 reads CASSRITSGGSAFF. The CDR3 bases are TGTGCCAGCAGTCGAATTACATCGGGGGGCTCGGCTTTCTTT. The V and J genes are TRBV6-1 and TRBJ1-1; possible D gene TRBD1, 6 bases. Germline values: CDR1 MNHNS, CDR2 SASEGT. CDR3 size: 14 residues. The V and J ends lost 5 bases and 11 bases respectively, with 21 bases between them.

This clonotype was observed at least ten times. The V gene is TRBV11-2, the J gene TRBJ2-7; no reliable D call. V lost 1 base, J lost 3 bases, and 7 bases lay in between. Germline V CDR1 and CDR2: SGHAT, FQNNGV. The CDR3 has 13 amino acids. CDR3 loop: CASSLVDGYEQYF. The CDR3 region has the DNA TGTGCCAGCAGCTTAGTGGACGGCTACGAGCAGTACTTC.

In this sample, this clonotype turned up a few times. The chain joins TRBV28 to TRBJ1-4; no clear D. The V gene's germline CDR1 is MDHEN and CDR2 SYDVKM. The CDR3 covers 14 residues. Trimming stripped 8 bases from V and 3 bases from J, with 13 bases between. The CDR3 DNA reads as TGTGCCAGCGGCTTAGGAGGACCTAATGAAAAACTGTTTTTT. This translates into CASGLGGPNEKLFF.

The V call is TRBV2, the J call TRBJ1-1, with D unresolved. Trimming removed 4 bases from V and 7 bases from J, with 13 bases in between. The CDR3 runs 13 residues. Looked up from germline, CDR1 is SNHLY and CDR2 is FYNNEI. The CDR3 DNA reads TGTGCCAGCAGTGTCGAGCAGGAAGGTGAAGCTTTCTTT. Translated: CASSVEQEGEAFF.

The rearrangement joins TRBV3-1 to TRBJ2-2; 8 bases are a match to TRBD2. The CDR3 has 21 amino acids. The junction had 18 bases not matched to a gene; V was cut back by 2 bases and J by 1 base. Germline-derived CDR1 and CDR2 are LGHDT and YNNKEL (reference sequence). The CDR3 DNA follows: TGTGCCAGCAGCCAACCCGACCGATTAGCGGGGCCCGGCAGGAACACCGGGGAGCTGTTTTTT. Translated, it gives CASSQPDRLAGPGRNTGELFF.